A selection of T cell receptor beta chains follows, all from one sample in a study of CXCR3-negative and CXCR3-positive naive CD8 T cells. For each CDR3 protein, TCRdb gives one entry from its re-call of the 5' RACE reads, without DNA. The sample includes several thousand distinct CDR3 sequences. Input material: naive CXCR3+ CD8+ T cells from blood. The receptors here all came from a human donor in good health. Some clones in this sample may be carry-over from other donors' samples. The CDR3 runs from the conserved cysteine through the conserved F or W. Some rows mark clone size as missing; the rest say once, few, many or name a class of expanded clone.

clone_size j_call v_call cdr3_aa
. TRBJ2-1 TRBV5-4 CASSVDRGGEQFF
. TRBJ1-2 TRBV29-1 CSVDRGSGYTF
. TRBJ2-7 TRBV2 CASSEGQLAGVPNEQYF
medium-sized TRBJ2-3 TRBV27 CASSPRTGSTDTQYF
. TRBJ2-7 TRBV29-1 CSVEQGYEQYF
medium-sized TRBJ2-3 TRBV7-8 CASSPTLQTSTDTQYF
medium-sized TRBJ2-7 TRBV20-1 CSARNFERTTSSYEQYF
. TRBJ2-2 TRBV29-1 CSVPKGAANTGELFF
. TRBJ2-1 TRBV7-8 CASRPTSGSYNEQFF
medium-sized TRBJ2-5 TRBV5-1 CASSPWTAGQETQYF
medium-sized TRBJ1-2 TRBV29-1 CSVEGVDSNYGYTF
. TRBJ2-7 TRBV2 CARKAGTGVYEQYF
medium-sized TRBJ1-5 TRBV25-1 CASSSGLGQPQHF
. TRBJ2-7 TRBV2 CATSTEGALDEQYF
medium-sized TRBJ2-7 TRBV29-1 CSVEDGPTGYEQYF
medium-sized TRBJ2-2 TRBV29-1 CSVVWGNTGELFF
medium-sized TRBJ2-7 TRBV30 CAWSVSIAGPYEQYF
. TRBJ2-1 TRBV20-1 CSAFRTGTDSYNEQFF
medium-sized TRBJ2-2 TRBV19 CASSLIRWGDTGELFF
. TRBJ2-1 TRBV9 CASSVANSGPEQFF
. TRBJ1-1 TRBV29-1 CSVAENTEAFF
. TRBJ2-3 TRBV11-2 CASSLYNDGRAIDTQYF
. TRBJ2-1 TRBV29-1 CSPRLAGVRNEQFF
. TRBJ2-3 TRBV29-1 CSVEPLDSTDTQYF
. TRBJ1-4 TRBV23-1 CASSQGDTGKLFF
. TRBJ2-7 TRBV20-1 CSARDTTASYEQYF
. TRBJ1-5 TRBV7-3 CASSLIPIGNQPQHF
medium-sized TRBJ2-7 TRBV29-1 CSVETSGAYEQYF
. TRBJ2-7 TRBV5-1 CASSLVQTGTGMSEQYF
. TRBJ2-1 TRBV7-9 CASSIAGTEIF
medium-sized TRBJ2-7 TRBV12-3/TRBV12-4 CASSLDGLYTYEQYF
. TRBJ2-7 TRBV7-6 CASSPEHYEQYF
. TRBJ2-3 TRBV29-1 CSVEDGGVLTDTQYF
. TRBJ2-1 TRBV5-6 CASSPQAFHEQFF
. TRBJ2-7 TRBV5-1 CASSRIEGGEQYF
. TRBJ2-5 TRBV7-6 CASSLLQGGTQETQYF
medium-sized TRBJ2-1 TRBV28 CASGTGVYNEQFF
. TRBJ2-5 TRBV28 CASSQGSEETQYF
medium-sized TRBJ2-7 TRBV5-1 CASSIGTNSYEQYF
medium-sized TRBJ2-5 TRBV29-1 CSVDHGTGRRRAPQETQYF
medium-sized TRBJ2-5 TRBV5-1 CASSSGTGKETQYF
medium-sized TRBJ2-1 TRBV29-1 CSVENLWTDTMREFF
. TRBJ2-7 TRBV5-1 CASSQGTGAYEQYF
. TRBJ2-1 TRBV13 CASSLIREHEQFF
medium-sized TRBJ2-5 TRBV6-5 CASSYARFQETQYF
. TRBJ1-3 TRBV29-1 CSVEYIGNTIYF
medium-sized TRBJ1-6 TRBV29-1 CSVEDLANSLHF
medium-sized TRBJ2-7 TRBV20-1 CSAENRDYSSYEQYF
. TRBJ1-2 TRBV29-1 CSPLNLGSGYGYTF
. TRBJ2-5 TRBV6-6 CASSYIGGAQETQYF
medium-sized TRBJ2-5 TRBV3-1 CASRDPAPGQGFPETQYF
medium-sized TRBJ1-1 TRBV5-1 CASSSPSGTEAFF
medium-sized TRBJ2-7 TRBV9 CASSVAGETSYYEQYF
medium-sized TRBJ2-1 TRBV28 CASSLTSGNNEQFF
. TRBJ1-1 TRBV6-1 CASSEPDPLLSAFF